What follows are 24 T cell receptor beta chains derived from one specimen sequenced in a study of cytomegalovirus exposure and HLA in healthy donors (dated 2017 in TCRdb). The library was made by the immunoSEQ multiplex PCR assay. For the multiplex PCR, a mixture combining 60 forward primers for TCR Vbeta segments and 13 reverse primers for TCR Jbeta segments was used. TCRdb retrieved this table from immuneACCESS and kept in-frame rearrangements only. Not all clones are present; in checked studies, unresolved V genes account for under half, and no reason is known for the remainder. The table for this sample lists 150,000 to 200,000 clones; 80% to 90% of them were counted only once. About a tenth of the sample comes from the top ten. Sequencing input: PBMCs. The receptors here all came from a man in his late teens or twenties in good health and CMV-seropositive.

The chain carries TRBV9 and TRBJ2-2, with TRBD2 matching 15 bases. The CDR3 spans 16 residues. From germline, CDR1 is SGDLS and CDR2 YYNGEE. Trimming at V came to 4 bases and at J to 6 bases, leaving 4 bases not matched to a gene. CDR3 region: CASSRGLAGGAGELFF. The CDR3 DNA is TGTGCCAGCAGCCGAGGACTAGCGGGGGGGGCCGGGGAGCTGTTTTTT.

The genes are TRBV6-5 and TRBJ1-1; tentatively, D is TRBD1 (6 bases). CDR1 and CDR2 from the germline V gene are MNHEY and SVGAGI. Trimming pared 6 bases from V and 6 bases from J, leaving 17 bases between. The CDR3 covers 14 residues. The CDR3 loop reads CASSPAGDKAEAFF. Written as DNA, the CDR3 is TGTGCCAGCAGCCCCGCAGGGGACAAAGCTGAAGCTTTCTTT.

The rearrangement joins TRBV7-8 to TRBJ2-1; 10 bases match TRBD2. CDR3 length: 19 amino acids. The germline CDR1 and CDR2 sequences are SGHVS and FQNEAQ. Trimming at V came to 3 bases and at J to 0 bases, leaving 11 bases not matched to a gene. This CDR3 is CASSFNLAGVLPSYNEQFF. The CDR3 bases are TGTGCCAGCAGCTTCAATCTAGCGGGGGTCCTCCCCTCCTACAATGAGCAGTTCTTC.

In its sample, this clone was seen once. The V gene is TRBV5-1, the J gene TRBJ1-1; TRBD1 might be the D (5 bases). Germline CDR1 and CDR2: SGHRS and YFSETQ. The CDR3 runs to 15 residues. With 1 base removed from V and 1 base from J, the gap between germline ends came to 11 bases. In nucleotides, the CDR3 is TGCGCCAGCAGCTTGAAAGGGGCGGCGAACACTGAAGCTTTCTTT. It encodes CASSLKGAANTEAFF.

This sequence joins TRBV7-6 and TRBJ1-2; no clear D. CDR1 and CDR2 (germline): SGHVS, FNYEAQ. The CDR3 extends over 13 amino acids. The V and J ends lost 0 bases and 4 bases respectively, with 6 bases between them. The CDR3 region is CASSLARGYGYTF. CDR3 DNA: TGTGCCAGCAGCTTAGCGAGAGGCTATGGCTACACCTTC.

The CDR3 nucleotides read TGTGCCAGCAGCTTGGGGGGTTCAAGTACTGAAGCTTTCTTT. This sequence encodes CASSLGGSSTEAFF. The chain carries TRBV7-2 and TRBJ1-1, with D maybe TRBD1 (5 bases). From germline, CDR1 is SGHTA and CDR2 FQGNSA. V dropped 3 bases and J dropped 5 bases, with 13 bases sitting between them. The CDR3 extends over 14 amino acids.

A single count supports this clone. The chain combines TRBV10-2 with TRBJ2-1; 7 bases match TRBD1. From germline, CDR1 is WSHSY and CDR2 SAAADI. Germline trimming cut 4 bases from V and 7 bases from J; bases unmatched to any gene: 7. The CDR3 sequence is 14 residues long. The CDR3 coding sequence is TGCGCCAGCAGTGTGGAGGACAGGTTGAATGAGCAGTTCTTC. Translating gives CASSVEDRLNEQFF.

The chain couples TRBV6-5 to TRBJ1-5; TRBD1 matches at 7 bases. Germline CDR1 and CDR2: MNHEY and SVGAGI. V lost 6 bases to trimming and J lost 7 bases; unmatched junction nucleotides: 6. The CDR3 spans 13 residues. As DNA, the CDR3 is TGTGCCAGCAGCACAGGGGTGAGACAGCCCCAGCATTTT. It translates to CASSTGVRQPQHF.

V usage is TRBV6-5 and J usage is TRBJ1-2; 7 bases fit TRBD1. Losses at the gene ends were 0 bases for V and 4 bases for J; bases not matched to a gene: 8. The CDR3 contains 16 residues. Germline V gene data show CDR1 as MNHEY and CDR2 as SVGAGI. The CDR3 DNA reads as TGTGCCAGCAGTTACTCCACAGGGGTTCTGGGCTATGGCTACACCTTC. Protein sequence: CASSYSTGVLGYGYTF.

In the case of this clone: A read error may produce the germline difference seen at one junction end. V is TRBV7-9 and J is TRBJ1-6; TRBD1 aligns across 9 bases. This CDR3 contains 17 residues. The germline V gene encodes CDR1 SEHNR and CDR2 FQNEAQ (reference sequence). This CDR3 reads CSSSLIPRDREGSPLHF. The CDR3, as DNA: TGTTCCAGCAGCTTAATCCCCCGGGACAGGGAAGGTTCACCCCTCCACTTT.

The chain is built from TRBV28 and TRBJ1-2; D is possibly TRBD1 (5 bases). Germline CDR1 and CDR2: MDHEN and SYDVKM. V gave up 6 bases and J gave up 7 bases, with 12 bases separating them. This CDR3 region has 12 residues. The CDR3 sequence is CASRGLLFGYTF. The CDR3 DNA follows: TGTGCCAGCAGGGGACTTCTTTTTGGCTACACCTTC.

This rearrangement joins TRBV9 to TRBJ1-1; the match to TRBD1 covers 8 bases. There are 15 residues in the CDR3. Trimming took 0 bases from V and 0 from J; bases not matched to a gene: 1. The V gene's germline CDR1 is SGDLS and CDR2 YYNGEE. CDR3 in DNA: TGTGCCAGCAGCGTAGGGGACAGGTTGAACACTGAAGCTTTCTTT. Translated: CASSVGDRLNTEAFF.

The genes are TRBV4-1 and TRBJ2-4, with a tentative D call TRBD1 (6 bases). Trimming removed 1 base at V and 15 bases at J, with 13 bases between. In germline, CDR1 is MGHRA, CDR2 YSYEKL. CDR3 length: 12 amino acids. In nucleotides, the CDR3 is TGCGCCAGCAGCCAAGTAAGGGGACAATTGTACTTC. Amino acid sequence: CASSQVRGQLYF.

The chain couples TRBV18 to TRBJ2-5; TRBD1 aligns across 10 bases. Germline V lookup: CDR1 KGHSH, CDR2 LQKENI. V lost 4 bases to trimming and J lost 0 bases; unmatched junction nucleotides: 2. This CDR3 comprises 15 residues. The CDR3 is CASSLGTGDQETQYF. The CDR3 region has the DNA TGTGCCAGCTCACTCGGGACAGGGGACCAAGAGACCCAGTACTTC.

This chain joins TRBV13 and TRBJ1-2; no definite D call. In germline, CDR1 is PRHDT, CDR2 FYEKMQ (reference sequence). The V and J ends lost 1 base and 8 bases respectively, with 8 bases between them. The CDR3 is 12 amino acids. The CDR3 reads CASSLVPAGYTF. Written as DNA, the CDR3 is TGTGCCAGCAGCTTAGTCCCCGCGGGCTACACCTTC.

V usage is TRBV6-6 and J usage is TRBJ2-7; possible D gene TRBD1, 6 bases. Germline assignment: CDR1 MNHNY and CDR2 SVGAGI (reference sequence). Trimming shortened V by 6 bases and J by 1 base, and 16 bases separated the two germline ends. The CDR3 covers 15 residues. CDR3 in DNA: TGTGCCAGCAGCGAAACAGGGCCCTTTTCCTACGAGCAGTACTTC. Residues: CASSETGPFSYEQYF.

V and J are TRBV29-1 and TRBJ2-2; unclear D gene. V was pared by 4 bases and J by 6 bases, with 12 bases between. Germline CDR1 reads SQVTM; CDR2 reads ANQGSEA. The CDR3 contains 13 residues. As DNA, the CDR3 is TGCAGCGTTGTTTTTTCTTCGGCCGGGGAGCTGTTTTTT. It translates to CSVVFSSAGELFF.

The rearrangement joins TRBV19 to TRBJ1-2; D remains unclear. The length of the CDR3 is 13 residues. CDR1 is LNHDA and CDR2 is SQIVND in the germline V gene (reference sequence). Deletions cut 5 bases from V and 2 bases from J, with 9 bases between. CDR3 amino acids: CASSPLRNYGYTF. The CDR3, as DNA: TGTGCCAGTAGTCCCTTGAGAAACTATGGCTACACCTTC.

This clone came up a few times. This CDR3 reads CASSDSPGAGANVLTF. The CDR3 DNA is TGTGCCAGCAGTGACTCCCCCGGGGCTGGGGCCAACGTCCTGACTTTC. The J gene is TRBJ2-6, the V gene TRBV6-4, with D perhaps TRBD2 (5 bases). V was shortened by 0 bases and J by 2 bases, with 8 bases between the two germline ends. The CDR3 runs 16 residues. Germline V lookup: CDR1 MRHNA, CDR2 SNTAGT.

V is TRBV7-2 and J is TRBJ2-1; the match to TRBD2 covers 15 bases. CDR3 size: 19 residues. Per germline, CDR1 SGHTA and CDR2 FQGNSA. J lost 0 bases, V lost 6 bases, and 9 bases had no gene match. CDR3 protein: CASSYSGLAGGGSYNEQFF. DNA of the CDR3: TGTGCCAGCAGTTACTCCGGACTAGCGGGGGGGGGCTCCTACAATGAGCAGTTCTTC.

The V and J genes are TRBV19 and TRBJ2-3, with TRBD2 identical over 7 bases. Germline V gene lookup returns CDR1 LNHDA and CDR2 SQIVND (reference sequence). CDR3 length: 13 amino acids. V shed 6 bases, J shed 4 bases, and the junction held 4 bases outside the gene matches. The CDR3 sequence is CASSGGRPDTQYF. The DNA of the CDR3 is TGTGCCAGTAGCGGCGGGAGACCAGATACGCAGTATTTT.

This clone was detected only a few times. The chain carries TRBV6-6 and TRBJ1-1; D ambiguous. Germline V lookup: CDR1 MNHNY, CDR2 SVGAGI (reference sequence). V gave up 5 bases and J gave up 6 bases, with 10 bases separating them. The CDR3 runs 12 residues. The CDR3 protein is CASSPPQAEAFF. The DNA for the CDR3 is TGTGCCAGCAGTCCCCCCCAGGCTGAAGCTTTCTTT.

This clone appeared a few times. CDR3 sequence: CASSLVAGGTGNTIYF. The CDR3, as DNA: TGTGCCAGCAGCTTAGTGGCAGGGGGGACTGGAAACACCATATATTTT. The V and J genes are TRBV7-8 and TRBJ1-3, with TRBD1 matching over 7 bases. This CDR3 is built from 16 residues. CDR1 is SGHVS and CDR2 is FQNEAQ in the germline V gene. V was pared by 1 base and J by 2 bases, with 5 bases of the junction left unmatched.

J is TRBJ2-7 and V is TRBV11-2; a weak D match, TRBD2 (6 bases). Trimming shortened V by 7 bases and J by 7 bases, and 14 bases separated the two germline ends. The CDR3 extends over 12 amino acids. Germline values: CDR1 SGHAT, CDR2 FQNNGV. CDR3 amino acids: CASKPWRGEQYF. The CDR3 coding sequence is TGTGCCAGCAAGCCATGGAGGGGAGAGCAGTACTTC.